These 27 T cell receptor beta chains originate from one sample sequenced in a study of T cell responses to AZD1222 COVID-19 vaccine. Sequencing used immunoSEQ multiplex PCR; TCRdb keeps in-frame clones, though not all of them. Of 75,000 to 100,000 clones listed, 80% to 90% are singletons. The sample in question was peripheral blood, obtained on day 0 of AZD1222 vaccination. Receptors were obtained from an adult in good health.

This clone is a singleton in its sample. V gene TRBV18 combines with J gene TRBJ1-3; the D is unclear. The germline V gene has CDR1 KGHSH and CDR2 LQKENI. This CDR3 has 16 residues. Trimming left V 5 bases short and J 0 bases short, with 14 bases between. The CDR3 protein is CASSSYHGDSGNTIYF. DNA of the CDR3: TGTGCCAGCTCAAGCTACCACGGGGACTCTGGAAACACCATATATTTT.

The chain combines TRBV27 with TRBJ1-5; a weak D match, TRBD1 (5 bases). Germline V gene data show CDR1 as MNHEY and CDR2 as SMNVEV (reference sequence). Trimming left V 2 bases short and J 4 bases short, with 9 bases between. CDR3 length: 14 amino acids. The CDR3 protein is CASSLSTGNQPQHF. The CDR3 region has the DNA TGTGCCAGCAGTTTAAGTACAGGAAATCAGCCCCAGCATTTT.

The chain links TRBV7-2 to TRBJ2-3; 7 positions match TRBD1. Germline CDR1 and CDR2: SGHTA and FQGNSA. This CDR3 is built from 15 residues. With 4 bases clipped from V and 0 bases from J, the junction kept 4 bases outside the gene matches. CDR3 amino acids: CASSSRQGSTDTQYF. DNA for the CDR3: TGTGCCAGCAGCTCCCGACAGGGAAGCACAGATACGCAGTATTTT.

The chain employs TRBV5-1 and TRBJ2-7, with TRBD2 identical over 11 bases. V shed 1 base, J shed 3 bases, and the junction held 3 bases outside the gene matches. The CDR3 consists of 15 residues. Germline CDR1 SGHRS, CDR2 YFSETQ. CDR3 DNA: TGCGCCAGCAGCTTGACTAGCGGGGGTGACTACGAGCAGTACTTC. It codes for CASSLTSGGDYEQYF.

This clone is a singleton in its sample. The V and J genes are TRBV5-8 and TRBJ2-3; TRBD1 or TRBD2 may be the D gene (6 bases each). Trimming removed 3 bases at V and 0 bases at J, with 14 bases between. The CDR3 is 16 residues long. The germline V gene has CDR1 SGHTS and CDR2 YDEGEE. DNA for the CDR3: TGTGCCAGCAGCTGGGGGGCTATCTCAAGCACAGATACGCAGTATTTT. Translated, it gives CASSWGAISSTDTQYF.

The rearrangement uses TRBV18 and TRBJ2-2, with no clear D. Germline values: CDR1 KGHSH, CDR2 LQKENI. This CDR3 contains 14 residues. The V gene lost 10 bases and the J gene lost 3 bases, with 15 bases spanning the gap. CDR3 DNA sequence: TGTGCCACTCGCCAGGATTTGTACACCGGGGAGCTGTTTTTT. Encoded protein: CATRQDLYTGELFF.

The chain recombines TRBV5-4 with TRBJ2-7; the D gene is possibly TRBD2 (5 bases). The CDR3 contains 13 residues. Trimming left V 5 bases short and J 2 bases short, with 11 bases between. Germline V lookup: CDR1 SGHNT, CDR2 YYREEE (reference sequence). In nucleotides, the CDR3 is TGTGCCAGCAGTTACCCCGGGACCTACGAGCAGTACTTC. This encodes CASSYPGTYEQYF.

About this clone: The sample has other DNA sequences that encode this CDR3 too. As DNA, the CDR3 is TGTGCCAGCAGTTTAGGGACCAATCAGCCCCAGCATTTT. Translation: CASSLGTNQPQHF. The chain is built from TRBV12-3 or TRBV12-4 and TRBJ1-5; D unclear. Trimming removed 1 base at V and 3 bases at J, with 4 bases between. This CDR3 region has 13 residues.

The CDR3 DNA reads TGTGCCAGCAGCTTAGTGGGGGCCCGTGAAGGGCTCGAGCAGTACTTC. Amino acid sequence: CASSLVGAREGLEQYF. The rearrangement joins TRBV7-2 to TRBJ2-7; perhaps TRBD1 as D (6 bases). Germline V gives CDR1 SGHTA, CDR2 FQGNSA. Between the trimmed V and J ends, which lost 1 base and 6 bases, there was a span of 19 bases. The CDR3 spans 16 residues.

The rearrangement uses TRBV27 and TRBJ2-7; the D call may be TRBD1 or TRBD2 (5 bases each). Trimming shortened V by 6 bases and J by 7 bases, and 25 bases separated the two germline ends. The CDR3 consists of 16 residues. Looked up from germline, CDR1 is MNHEY and CDR2 is SMNVEV (reference sequence). The CDR3 is CASSLVRGAGGWEQYF. The DNA for the CDR3 is TGTGCCAGCAGCCTAGTGAGGGGCGCCGGTGGGTGGGAGCAGTACTTC.

The genes are TRBV29-1 and TRBJ2-3; no clear D gene. The germline V and J ends were trimmed by 2 bases and 0 bases, with 9 bases remaining between them. Per the germline V gene, CDR1 is SQVTM and CDR2 is ANQGSEA. The CDR3 consists of 14 residues. The CDR3 coding sequence is TGCAGCGTTGAAAACCCACCCAGCACAGATACGCAGTATTTT. Protein product: CSVENPPSTDTQYF.

The rearrangement links TRBV6-4 to TRBJ2-3; 9 nucleotides align to TRBD2. The CDR3 sequence is 17 residues long. J gave up 4 bases and V 2 bases, and 10 bases lay outside the gene matches. Looked up from germline, CDR1 is MRHNA and CDR2 is SNTAGT. The chain's CDR3 is CASSDGRGSGGADTQYF. Here the CDR3 DNA reads TGTGCCAGCAGTGACGGTCGAGGTAGCGGGGGCGCAGATACGCAGTATTTT.

The chain links TRBV19 to TRBJ1-1; no clear D gene. Trimming took off 1 base at V and 7 bases at J, with 34 bases between the two ends. CDR1 LNHDA and CDR2 SQIVND come from the germline V gene (reference sequence). The CDR3 totals 21 residues. The CDR3 sequence is CASSIGRSHPPGPGRTIEAFF. DNA for the CDR3: TGTGCCAGTAGTATAGGCAGATCCCACCCCCCTGGCCCAGGCAGGACTATTGAAGCTTTCTTT. Filled out from reference TRBV19 and TRBJ1-1, the complete variable domain reads DGGITQSPKYLFRKEGQNVTLSCEQNLNHDAMYWYRQDPGQGLRLIYYSQIVNDFQKGDIAEGYSVSREKKESFPLTVTSAQKNPTAFYLCASSIGRSHPPGPGRTIEAFFGQGTRLTVV.

V is TRBV7-2 and J is TRBJ2-1; 8 bases fit TRBD2. CDR3 length: 14 amino acids. J lost 7 bases, V lost 3 bases, and 5 bases had no gene match. Germline-derived CDR1 and CDR2 are SGHTA and FQGNSA. The CDR3 DNA is TGTGCCAGCAGCTTCGTAGGGACTAGTAATGAGCAGTTCTTC. It yields the protein CASSFVGTSNEQFF.

The chain uses TRBV27 and TRBJ2-3, with 14 bases identical to TRBD2. Trimming cost V 2 bases and J 2 bases; bases outside gene matches: 6. Germline-derived CDR1 and CDR2 are MNHEY and SMNVEV (reference sequence). The CDR3 length is 18 residues. CDR3: CASSLVPGLAGATDTQYF. As DNA, the CDR3 is TGTGCCAGCAGTTTAGTCCCGGGACTAGCGGGAGCCACAGATACGCAGTATTTT.

This clone was detected only a few times. Other DNA sequences in this sample translate to the same CDR3. This sequence joins TRBV12-3 or TRBV12-4 and TRBJ1-1; no firm D call. The CDR3 covers 13 residues. V was pared by 1 base and J by 1 base, with 4 bases between. The CDR3 DNA follows: TGTGCCAGCAGTTTAGGGCCGAACACTGAAGCTTTCTTT. Its translation: CASSLGPNTEAFF.

The V call is TRBV30, the J call TRBJ1-5, with TRBD1 identical over 9 bases. Germline CDR1 and CDR2: GTSNPN and SVGIG (reference sequence). This CDR3 comprises 16 residues. V shed 3 bases and J 1 base; nucleotides not matched to a gene: 7. The CDR3 sequence is CAWRRQGGGSNQPQHF. CDR3 coding DNA: TGTGCCTGGAGACGACAGGGGGGAGGGAGCAATCAGCCCCAGCATTTT.

This clone has only a few counts. The CDR3 nucleotides read TGTGCCAGCAGTGAGGGACAGGGAGGTCAGCCCCAGCATTTT. This codes for CASSEGQGGQPQHF. The chain has TRBV6-1 and TRBJ1-5; 9 bases are shared with TRBD1. CDR3 size: 14 residues. Germline CDR1 reads MNHNS; CDR2 reads SASEGT. The ends lost 3 bases at V and 6 bases at J; junction bases unmatched: 3.

The chain employs TRBV7-6 and TRBJ2-6; 7 bases are a match to TRBD1. Per germline, CDR1 SGHVS and CDR2 FNYEAQ. V shed 0 bases and J 1 base; nucleotides not matched to a gene: 3. CDR3 size: 17 residues. The DNA for the CDR3 is TGTGCCAGCAGCTTAGCGCCGACAGGGTCTGGGGCCAACGTCCTGACTTTC. Protein sequence: CASSLAPTGSGANVLTF.

The chain couples TRBV2 to TRBJ1-5; tentative D call: TRBD1 (5 bases). Germline values: CDR1 SNHLY, CDR2 FYNNEI. The V end lost 8 bases, the J end lost 2 bases, and 13 bases lay between the germline ends. This CDR3 region has 14 residues. DNA for the CDR3: TGTGCCAGCGAGGGCAGGGAAGGCAATCAGCCCCAGCATTTT. It translates to CASEGREGNQPQHF. Filled out from reference TRBV2 and TRBJ1-5, the complete variable domain reads EPEVTQTPSHQVTQMGQEVILRCVPISNHLYFYWYRQILGQKVEFLVSFYNNEISEKSEIFDDQFSVERPDGSNFTLKIRSTKLEDSAMYFCASEGREGNQPQHFGDGTRLSIL.

V usage is TRBV24-1 and J usage is TRBJ2-3; 9 bases match TRBD1. Unmatched junction bases numbered 4, after V lost 4 bases and J lost 0 bases. The CDR3 contains 16 residues. Germline values: CDR1 KGHDR, CDR2 SFDVKD. Written as DNA, the CDR3 is TGTGCCACCAGTGACGCACAGGGGGCTAGCACAGATACGCAGTATTTT. It is translated as CATSDAQGASTDTQYF.

The chain employs TRBV5-1 and TRBJ1-2; 7 nucleotides line up with TRBD1. V dropped 4 bases and J dropped 4; count of bases not matched to a gene: 4. Germline V CDR1 and CDR2: SGHRS, YFSETQ. CDR3 length: 13 amino acids. In DNA form, the CDR3 reads TGCGCCAGCAGCGTCGGGACAGCCTATGGCTACACCTTC. Protein product: CASSVGTAYGYTF.

The V and J genes are TRBV27 and TRBJ2-7; D assignment may be TRBD1 or TRBD2 (6 bases each). The V gene lost 8 bases and the J gene lost 2 bases, with 16 bases spanning the gap. This CDR3 has 14 amino acids. In germline, CDR1 is MNHEY, CDR2 SMNVEV (reference sequence). CDR3 region: CASQVMEGAYEQYF. CDR3 DNA sequence: TGTGCCAGCCAAGTAATGGAGGGGGCCTACGAGCAGTACTTC.

This chain joins TRBV5-5 and TRBJ1-1; D is uncertain. Germline V lookup: CDR1 SGHKS, CDR2 YYEKEE (reference sequence). The CDR3 is 11 amino acids. Trimming removed 2 bases at V and 8 bases at J, with 7 bases between. The CDR3 bases are TGTGCCAGCAGCTTAGATTGGGAAGCTTTCTTT. Translation gives CASSLDWEAFF. The complete variable domain, with remaining parts taken from reference TRBV5-5 and TRBJ1-1, reads DAGVTQSPTHLIKTRGQQVTLRCSPISGHKSVSWYQQVLGQGPQFIFQYYEKEERGRGNFPDRFSARQFPNYSSELNVNALLLGDSALYLCASSLDWEAFFGQGTRLTVV.

The rearrangement links TRBV6-5 to TRBJ1-1, with no clear D. The V end was cut by 5 bases, the J end by 6 bases, with 13 bases between. The CDR3 consists of 13 residues. Germline CDR1 is MNHEY and CDR2 is SVGAGI. In DNA, the CDR3 is TGTGCCAGCAGTCATGGTGGTAAGTCTGAAGCTTTCTTT. Its translation: CASSHGGKSEAFF.

The chain employs TRBV7-8 and TRBJ2-7; unclear D gene. V lost 6 bases and J lost 0, with 9 bases in between. The CDR3 consists of 13 residues. Germline loops: CDR1 SGHVS, CDR2 FQNEAQ. CDR3 region: CASSLLRSYEQYF. The DNA of the CDR3 is TGTGCCAGCAGTTTGCTGCGCTCCTACGAGCAGTACTTC. The variable domain in full, with the rest retrieved from reference TRBV7-8 and TRBJ2-7, is GAGVSQSPRYKVAKRGQDVALRCDPISGHVSLFWYQQALGQGPEFLTYFQNEAQLDKSGLPSDRFFAERPEGSVSTLKIQRTQQEDSAVYLCASSLLRSYEQYFGPGTRLTVT.

The V call is TRBV19, the J call TRBJ1-5, with TRBD1 identical over 10 bases. The germline V gene has CDR1 LNHDA and CDR2 SQIVND (reference sequence). V dropped 7 bases and J dropped 9; count of bases not matched to a gene: 3. CDR3 length: 12 residues. In DNA, the CDR3 is TGTGCCAGTACCGGACAGGGGGGGCCCCAGCATTTT. It codes for CASTGQGGPQHF.